This T cell receptor beta chain appears in the sequencing data of a study of CD8 T cells in Susac syndrome. TCR beta sequencing was performed on blood CD8+ and CD4+ T cells. Matching for age and sex applied to the controls, who were healthy donors. Negative isolation yielded the CD8+ and CD4+ T cells, while FACS enriched the TEMRA cells. This clonotype has only one observation. RNA amounts of about 0.45 to 1 ug underwent reverse transcription with random hexamers. Amplification of TCR beta CDR3 across 54 Vbeta and 13 Jbeta was performed with immunoSEQ multiplex PCR. Using its own MiXCR run on the immunoSEQ multiplex PCR reads, TCRdb lists one record per CDR3 protein. Found here are about 120,000 distinct CDR3 sequences, 92% of them singletons; the top ten hold about 0.15%. V shed 1 base and J shed 0 bases, with 10 bases lying between them. The length of the CDR3 is 15 residues. Looked up from germline, CDR1 is SQVTM and CDR2 is ANQGSEA.

V and J are TRBV29-1 and TRBJ2-1; TRBD2 is a possible D gene (6 bases). The specimen was CD4+ T cells from PBMCs. The clonotype was recovered from a human donor in good health. DNA for the CDR3: TGCAGCGTTGAAGGTGCGGGGTACTCCTACAATGAGCAGTTCTTC. As protein: CSVEGAGYSYNEQFF.